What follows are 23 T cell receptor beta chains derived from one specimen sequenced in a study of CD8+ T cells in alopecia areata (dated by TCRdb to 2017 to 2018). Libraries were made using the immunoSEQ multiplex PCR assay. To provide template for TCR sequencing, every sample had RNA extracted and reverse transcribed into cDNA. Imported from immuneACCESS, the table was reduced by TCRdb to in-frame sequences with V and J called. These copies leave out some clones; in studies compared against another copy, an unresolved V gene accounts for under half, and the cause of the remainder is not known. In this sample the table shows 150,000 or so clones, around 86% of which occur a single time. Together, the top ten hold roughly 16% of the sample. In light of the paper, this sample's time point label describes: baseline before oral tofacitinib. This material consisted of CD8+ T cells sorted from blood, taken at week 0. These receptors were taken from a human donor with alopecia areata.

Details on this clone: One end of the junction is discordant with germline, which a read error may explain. In DNA, the CDR3 is TGTGCCAGTAGCGCGACTACAGGGGGAGTCTCGTTC. Its translation: CASSATTGGVSF. The rearrangement uses TRBV19 and TRBJ2-7; 8 positions match TRBD1. CDR1 and CDR2 from the germline V gene are LNHDA and SQIVND (reference sequence). The CDR3 has 12 residues. The entire variable domain, with the rest obtained from reference TRBV19 and TRBJ2-7, is as follows: DGGITQSPKYLFRKEGQNVTLSCEQNLNHDAMYWYRQDPGQGLRLIYYSQIVNDFQKGDIAEGYSVSREKKESFPLTVTSAQKNPTAFYLCASSATTGGVSFGPGTRLTVT.

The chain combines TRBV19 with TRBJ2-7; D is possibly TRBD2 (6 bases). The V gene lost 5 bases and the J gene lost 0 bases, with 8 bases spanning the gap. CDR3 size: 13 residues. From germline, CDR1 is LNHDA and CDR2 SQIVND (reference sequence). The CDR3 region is CASSYGSSYEQYF. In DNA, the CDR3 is TGTGCCAGTAGTTACGGGAGCTCCTACGAGCAGTACTTC.

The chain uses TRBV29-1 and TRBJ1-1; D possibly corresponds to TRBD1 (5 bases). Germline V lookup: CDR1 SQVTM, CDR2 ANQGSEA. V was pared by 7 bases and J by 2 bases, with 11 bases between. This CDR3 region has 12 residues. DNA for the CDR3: TGCAGCGCTGCCGACAGCAACACTGAAGCTTTCTTT. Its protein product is CSAADSNTEAFF.

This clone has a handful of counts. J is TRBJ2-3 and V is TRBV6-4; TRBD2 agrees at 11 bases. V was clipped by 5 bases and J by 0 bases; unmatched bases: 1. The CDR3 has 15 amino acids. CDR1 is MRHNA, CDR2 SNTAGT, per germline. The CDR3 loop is CASSRTSGSTDTQYF. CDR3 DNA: TGTGCCAGCAGTCGGACTAGCGGGAGCACAGATACGCAGTATTTT.

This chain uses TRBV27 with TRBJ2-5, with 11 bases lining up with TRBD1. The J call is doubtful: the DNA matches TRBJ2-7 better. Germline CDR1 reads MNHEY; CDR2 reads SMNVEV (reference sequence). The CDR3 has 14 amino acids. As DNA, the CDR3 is TGTGCCAGCAGCCCCGGGACAGGGGGCTACGAGCAGTACTTC. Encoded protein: CASSPGTGGYEQYF.

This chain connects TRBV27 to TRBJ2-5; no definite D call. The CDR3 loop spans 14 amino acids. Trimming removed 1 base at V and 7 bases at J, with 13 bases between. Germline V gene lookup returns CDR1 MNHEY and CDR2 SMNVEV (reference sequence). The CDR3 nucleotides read TGTGCCAGCAGTTTATACGCGGCATATCGGACCCAGTACTTC. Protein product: CASSLYAAYRTQYF.

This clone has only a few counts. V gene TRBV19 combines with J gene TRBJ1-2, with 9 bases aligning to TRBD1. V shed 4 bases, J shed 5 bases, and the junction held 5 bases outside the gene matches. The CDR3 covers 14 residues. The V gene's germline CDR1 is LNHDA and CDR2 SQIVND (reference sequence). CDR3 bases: TGTGCCAGTAGTACAGGGACAGGGATTTATGGCTACACCTTC. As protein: CASSTGTGIYGYTF.

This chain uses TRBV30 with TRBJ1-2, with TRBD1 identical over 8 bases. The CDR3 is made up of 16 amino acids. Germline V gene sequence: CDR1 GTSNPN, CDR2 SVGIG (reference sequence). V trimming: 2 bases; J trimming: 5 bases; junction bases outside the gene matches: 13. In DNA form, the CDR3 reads TGTGCCTGGAGTCTCACACGAATCGGGACAGGATATGGCTACACCTTC. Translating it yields CAWSLTRIGTGYGYTF.

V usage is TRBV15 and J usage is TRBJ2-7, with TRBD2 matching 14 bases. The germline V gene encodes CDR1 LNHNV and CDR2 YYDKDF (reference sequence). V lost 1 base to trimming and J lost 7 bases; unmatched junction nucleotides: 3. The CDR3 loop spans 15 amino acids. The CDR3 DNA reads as TGTGCCACCAGCAGAGTGGGACTAGCGGGAGAAGAGCAGTACTTC. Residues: CATSRVGLAGEEQYF.

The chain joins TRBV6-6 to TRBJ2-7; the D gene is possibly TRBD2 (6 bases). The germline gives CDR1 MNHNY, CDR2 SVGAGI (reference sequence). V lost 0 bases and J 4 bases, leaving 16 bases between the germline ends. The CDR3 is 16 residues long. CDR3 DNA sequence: TGTGCCAGCAGTTACTCTTCGGACGCCGGGGGATACGAGCAGTACTTC. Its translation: CASSYSSDAGGYEQYF.

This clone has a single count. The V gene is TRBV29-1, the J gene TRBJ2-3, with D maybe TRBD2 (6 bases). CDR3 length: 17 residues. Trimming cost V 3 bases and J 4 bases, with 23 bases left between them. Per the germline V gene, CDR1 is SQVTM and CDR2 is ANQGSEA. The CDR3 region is CSVEGLSGVSDPDTQYF. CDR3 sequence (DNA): TGCAGCGTTGAGGGACTGTCGGGAGTTTCAGACCCAGATACGCAGTATTTT.

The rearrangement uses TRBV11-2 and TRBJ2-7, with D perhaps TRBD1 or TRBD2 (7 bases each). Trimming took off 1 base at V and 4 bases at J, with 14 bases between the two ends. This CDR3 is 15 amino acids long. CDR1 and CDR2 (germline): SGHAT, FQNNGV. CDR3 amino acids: CASSLGSQGGYEQYF. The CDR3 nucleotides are TGTGCCAGCAGCTTAGGAAGTCAGGGGGGGTACGAGCAGTACTTC.

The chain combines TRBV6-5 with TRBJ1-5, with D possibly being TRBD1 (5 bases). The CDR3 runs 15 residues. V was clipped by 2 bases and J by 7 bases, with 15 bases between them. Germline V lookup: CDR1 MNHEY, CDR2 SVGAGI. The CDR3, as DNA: TGTGCCAGCAGTTACAGGGGAGGGTTAGGACAGCCCCAGCATTTT. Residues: CASSYRGGLGQPQHF.

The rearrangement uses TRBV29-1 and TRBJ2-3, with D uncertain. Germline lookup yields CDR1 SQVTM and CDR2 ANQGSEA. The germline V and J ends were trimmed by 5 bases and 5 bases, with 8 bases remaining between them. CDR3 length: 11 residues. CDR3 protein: CSVPNEDTQYF. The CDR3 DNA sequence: TGCAGCGTTCCTAACGAAGATACGCAGTATTTT.

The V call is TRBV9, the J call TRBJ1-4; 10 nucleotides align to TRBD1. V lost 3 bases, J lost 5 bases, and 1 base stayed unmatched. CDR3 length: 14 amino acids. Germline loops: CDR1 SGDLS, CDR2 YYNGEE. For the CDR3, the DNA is TGTGCCAGCAGCGAGGGACAGGGGAATGAAAAACTGTTTTTT. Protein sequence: CASSEGQGNEKLFF.

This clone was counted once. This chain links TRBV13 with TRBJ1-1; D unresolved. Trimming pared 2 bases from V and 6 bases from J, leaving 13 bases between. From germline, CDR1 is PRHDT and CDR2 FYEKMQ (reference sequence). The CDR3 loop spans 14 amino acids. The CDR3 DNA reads TGTGCCAGCAGCTTAATGAGCGGCTCGGCTGAAGCTTTCTTT. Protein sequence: CASSLMSGSAEAFF.

The CDR3 sequence is CASSTIATDSYEQYF. The CDR3 DNA follows: TGTGCCAGCAGTACGATAGCGACAGACTCCTACGAGCAGTACTTC. The genes are TRBV11-1 and TRBJ2-7; D may match TRBD1 or TRBD2 (5 bases each). This CDR3 has 15 amino acids. Germline loops: CDR1 SGHAT, CDR2 FQDESV (reference sequence). Trimming took off 6 bases at V and 0 bases at J, with 15 bases between the two ends.

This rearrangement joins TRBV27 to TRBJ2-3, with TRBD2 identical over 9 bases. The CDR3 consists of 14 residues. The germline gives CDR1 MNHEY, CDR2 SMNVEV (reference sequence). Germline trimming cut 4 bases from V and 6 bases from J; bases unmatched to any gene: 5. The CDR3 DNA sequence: TGTGCCAGCAGTTGGCTAGCGGGATCGGATACGCAGTATTTT. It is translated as CASSWLAGSDTQYF.

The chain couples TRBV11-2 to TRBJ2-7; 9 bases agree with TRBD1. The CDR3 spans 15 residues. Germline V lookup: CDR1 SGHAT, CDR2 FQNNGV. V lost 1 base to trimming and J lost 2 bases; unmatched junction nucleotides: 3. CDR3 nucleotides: TGTGCCAGCAGCTTAGCCGGGACAGGGACCTACGAGCAGTACTTC. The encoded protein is CASSLAGTGTYEQYF. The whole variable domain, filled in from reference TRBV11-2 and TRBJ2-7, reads EAGVAQSPRYKIIEKRQSVAFWCNPISGHATLYWYQQILGQGPKLLIQFQNNGVVDDSQLPKDRFSAERLKGVDSTLKIQPAKLEDSAVYLCASSLAGTGTYEQYFGPGTRLTVT.

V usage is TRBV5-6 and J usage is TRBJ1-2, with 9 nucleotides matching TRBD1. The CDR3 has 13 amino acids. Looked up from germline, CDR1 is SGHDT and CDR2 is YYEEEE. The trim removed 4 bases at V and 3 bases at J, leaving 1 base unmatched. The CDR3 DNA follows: TGTGCCAGCAGCGGGGACAGGGACTATGGCTACACCTTC. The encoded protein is CASSGDRDYGYTF.

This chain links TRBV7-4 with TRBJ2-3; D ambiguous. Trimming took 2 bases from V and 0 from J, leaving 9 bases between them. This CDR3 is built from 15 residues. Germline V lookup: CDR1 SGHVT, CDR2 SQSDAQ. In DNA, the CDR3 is TGTGCCAGCAGCTTAACAGCGAATAGCACAGATACGCAGTATTTT. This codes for CASSLTANSTDTQYF.

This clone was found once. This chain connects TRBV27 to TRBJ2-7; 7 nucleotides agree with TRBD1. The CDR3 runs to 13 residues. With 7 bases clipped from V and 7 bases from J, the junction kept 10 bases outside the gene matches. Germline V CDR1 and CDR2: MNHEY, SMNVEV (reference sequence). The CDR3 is CASTETGSLEQYF. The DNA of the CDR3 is TGTGCCAGCACCGAGACAGGGTCCTTGGAGCAGTACTTC.

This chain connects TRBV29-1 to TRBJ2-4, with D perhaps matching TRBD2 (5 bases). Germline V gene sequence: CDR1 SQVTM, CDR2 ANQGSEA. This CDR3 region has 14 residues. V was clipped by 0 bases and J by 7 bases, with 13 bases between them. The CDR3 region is CSVEDLGDYNIQYF. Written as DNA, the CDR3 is TGCAGCGTTGAAGATTTAGGAGACTATAACATTCAGTACTTC.